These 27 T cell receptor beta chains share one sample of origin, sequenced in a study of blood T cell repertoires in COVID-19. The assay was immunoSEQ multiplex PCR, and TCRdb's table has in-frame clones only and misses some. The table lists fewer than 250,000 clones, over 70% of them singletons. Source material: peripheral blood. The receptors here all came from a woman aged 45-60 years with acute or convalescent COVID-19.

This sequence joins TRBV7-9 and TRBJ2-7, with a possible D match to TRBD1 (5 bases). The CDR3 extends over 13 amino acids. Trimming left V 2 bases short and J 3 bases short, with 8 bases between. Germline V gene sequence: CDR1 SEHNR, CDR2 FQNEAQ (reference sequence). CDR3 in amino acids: CASSLTDNYEQYF. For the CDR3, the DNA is TGTGCCAGCAGCTTAACGGACAACTACGAGCAGTACTTC.

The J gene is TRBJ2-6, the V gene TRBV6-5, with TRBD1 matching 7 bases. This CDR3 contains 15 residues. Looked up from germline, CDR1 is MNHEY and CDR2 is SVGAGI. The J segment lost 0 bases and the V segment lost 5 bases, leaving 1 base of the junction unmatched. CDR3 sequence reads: CASSTGVSGANVLTF. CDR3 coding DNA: TGTGCCAGCAGTACAGGGGTCTCTGGGGCCAACGTCCTGACTTTC.

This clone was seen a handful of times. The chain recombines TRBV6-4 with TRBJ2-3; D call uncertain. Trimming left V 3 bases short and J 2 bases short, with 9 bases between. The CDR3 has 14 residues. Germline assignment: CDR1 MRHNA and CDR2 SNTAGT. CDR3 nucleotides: TGTGCCAGCAGTGATCGGGTGCACACAGATACGCAGTATTTT. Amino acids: CASSDRVHTDTQYF.

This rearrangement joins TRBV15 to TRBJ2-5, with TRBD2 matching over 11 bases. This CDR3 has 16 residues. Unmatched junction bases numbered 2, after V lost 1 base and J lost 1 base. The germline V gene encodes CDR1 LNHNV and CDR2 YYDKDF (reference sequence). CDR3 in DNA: TGTGCCACCAGCAGAGGGGGGACTAGCGGCCAAGAGACCCAGTACTTC. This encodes CATSRGGTSGQETQYF.

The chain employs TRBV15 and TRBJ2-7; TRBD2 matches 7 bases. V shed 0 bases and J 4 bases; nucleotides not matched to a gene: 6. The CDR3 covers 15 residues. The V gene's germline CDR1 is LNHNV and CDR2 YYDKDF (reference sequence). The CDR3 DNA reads TGTGCCACCAGCAGAGAGGGTGCGGGAGTGTACGAGCAGTACTTC. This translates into CATSREGAGVYEQYF. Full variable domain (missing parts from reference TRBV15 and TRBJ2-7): DAMVIQNPRYQVTQFGKPVTLSCSQTLNHNVMYWYQQKSSQAPKLLFHYYDKDFNNEADTPDNFQSRRPNTSFCFLDIRSPGLGDTAMYLCATSREGAGVYEQYFGPGTRLTVT.

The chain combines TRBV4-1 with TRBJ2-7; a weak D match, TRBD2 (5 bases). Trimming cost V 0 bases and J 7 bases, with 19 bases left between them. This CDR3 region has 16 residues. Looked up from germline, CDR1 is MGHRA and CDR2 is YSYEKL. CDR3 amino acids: CASSQEFESGKREQYF. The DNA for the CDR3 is TGCGCCAGCAGCCAAGAATTCGAGTCGGGGAAGAGGGAGCAGTACTTC.

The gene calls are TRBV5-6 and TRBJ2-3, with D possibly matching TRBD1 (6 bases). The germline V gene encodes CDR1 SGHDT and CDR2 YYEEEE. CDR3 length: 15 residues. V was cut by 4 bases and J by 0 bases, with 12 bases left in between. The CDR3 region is CASSTRGQSTDTQYF. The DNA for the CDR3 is TGTGCCAGCAGCACTAGGGGACAAAGCACAGATACGCAGTATTTT. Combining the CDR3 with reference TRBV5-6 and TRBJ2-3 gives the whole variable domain DAGVTQSPTHLIKTRGQQVTLRCSPKSGHDTVSWYQQALGQGPQFIFQYYEEEERQRGNFPDRFSGHQFPNYSSELNVNALLLGDSALYLCASSTRGQSTDTQYFGPGTRLTVL.

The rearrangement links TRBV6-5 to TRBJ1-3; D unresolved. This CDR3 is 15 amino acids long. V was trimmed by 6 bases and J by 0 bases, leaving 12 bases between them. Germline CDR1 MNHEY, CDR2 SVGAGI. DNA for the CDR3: TGTGCCAGCAGCAGAAACAGAGACTCTGGAAACACCATATATTTT. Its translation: CASSRNRDSGNTIYF.

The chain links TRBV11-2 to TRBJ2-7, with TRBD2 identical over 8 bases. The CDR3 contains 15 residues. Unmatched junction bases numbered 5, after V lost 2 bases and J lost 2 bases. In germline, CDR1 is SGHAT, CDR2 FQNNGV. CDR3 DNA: TGTGCCAGCAGCTTATCGGTGACTAGCGCCTACGAGCAGTACTTC. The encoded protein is CASSLSVTSAYEQYF.

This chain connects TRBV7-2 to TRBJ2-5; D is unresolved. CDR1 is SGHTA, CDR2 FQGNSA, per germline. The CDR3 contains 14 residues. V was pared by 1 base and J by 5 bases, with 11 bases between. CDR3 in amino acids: CASSLGGARETQYF. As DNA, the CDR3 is TGTGCCAGCAGCTTAGGAGGAGCGAGGGAGACCCAGTACTTC.

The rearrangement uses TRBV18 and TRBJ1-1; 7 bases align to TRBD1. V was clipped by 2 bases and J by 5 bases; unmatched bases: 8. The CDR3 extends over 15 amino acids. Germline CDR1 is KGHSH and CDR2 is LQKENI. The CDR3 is CASSPNRDSWTEAFF. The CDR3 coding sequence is TGTGCCAGCTCACCAAACCGGGACAGTTGGACTGAAGCTTTCTTT.

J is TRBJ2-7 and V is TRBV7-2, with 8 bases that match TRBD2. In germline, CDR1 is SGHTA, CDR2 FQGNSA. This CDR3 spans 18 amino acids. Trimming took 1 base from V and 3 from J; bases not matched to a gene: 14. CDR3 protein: CASSLGLAGPPMFYEQYF. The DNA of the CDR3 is TGTGCCAGCAGCTTAGGCCTAGCGGGCCCACCCATGTTCTACGAGCAGTACTTC.

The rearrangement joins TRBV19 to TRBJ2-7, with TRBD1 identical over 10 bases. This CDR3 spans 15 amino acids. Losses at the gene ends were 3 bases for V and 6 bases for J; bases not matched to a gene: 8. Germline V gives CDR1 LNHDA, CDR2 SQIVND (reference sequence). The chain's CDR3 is CASSISAGQGSEQYF. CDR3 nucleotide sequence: TGTGCCAGTAGTATCTCGGCGGGACAGGGGTCCGAGCAGTACTTC. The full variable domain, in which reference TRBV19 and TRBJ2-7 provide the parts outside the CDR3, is DGGITQSPKYLFRKEGQNVTLSCEQNLNHDAMYWYRQDPGQGLRLIYYSQIVNDFQKGDIAEGYSVSREKKESFPLTVTSAQKNPTAFYLCASSISAGQGSEQYFGPGTRLTVT.

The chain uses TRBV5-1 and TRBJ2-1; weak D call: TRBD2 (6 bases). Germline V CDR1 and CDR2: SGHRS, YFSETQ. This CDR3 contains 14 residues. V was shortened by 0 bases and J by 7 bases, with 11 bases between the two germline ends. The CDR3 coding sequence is TGCGCCAGCAGCTTGGTGCTAGCGTTGAATGAGCAGTTCTTC. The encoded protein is CASSLVLALNEQFF.

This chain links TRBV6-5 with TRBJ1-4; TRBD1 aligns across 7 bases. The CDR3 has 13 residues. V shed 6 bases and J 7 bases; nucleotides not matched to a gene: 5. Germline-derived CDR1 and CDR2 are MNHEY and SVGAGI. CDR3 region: CASSRQGTEKLFF. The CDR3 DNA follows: TGTGCCAGCAGCAGACAGGGTACTGAAAAACTGTTTTTT.

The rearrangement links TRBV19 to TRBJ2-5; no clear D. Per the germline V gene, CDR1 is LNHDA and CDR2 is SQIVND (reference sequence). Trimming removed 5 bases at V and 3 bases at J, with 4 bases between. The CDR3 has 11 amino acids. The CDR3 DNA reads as TGTGCCAGTAGTTCCGAAGAGACCCAGTACTTC. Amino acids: CASSSEETQYF.

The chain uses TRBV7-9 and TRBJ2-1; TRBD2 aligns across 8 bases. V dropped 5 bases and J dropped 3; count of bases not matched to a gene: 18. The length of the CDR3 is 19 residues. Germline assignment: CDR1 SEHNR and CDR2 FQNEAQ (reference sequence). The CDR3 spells CASSPSGWRSHLSYNEQFF. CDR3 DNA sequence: TGTGCCAGCAGCCCTAGCGGGTGGAGGTCCCACCTTAGCTACAATGAGCAGTTCTTC.

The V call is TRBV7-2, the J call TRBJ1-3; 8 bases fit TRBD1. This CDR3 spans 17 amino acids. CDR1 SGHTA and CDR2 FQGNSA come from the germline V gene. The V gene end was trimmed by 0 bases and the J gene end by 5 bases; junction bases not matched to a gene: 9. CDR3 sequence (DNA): TGTGCCAGCAGCTTAGCGAGCTCAGGGGGCTCACGAAACACCATATATTTT. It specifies CASSLASSGGSRNTIYF.

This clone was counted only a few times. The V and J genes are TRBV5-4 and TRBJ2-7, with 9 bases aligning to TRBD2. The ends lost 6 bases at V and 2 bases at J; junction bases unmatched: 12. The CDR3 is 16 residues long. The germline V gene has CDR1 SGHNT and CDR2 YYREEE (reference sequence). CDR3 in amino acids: CASTTYPAGGAYEQYF. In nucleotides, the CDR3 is TGTGCCAGCACCACATATCCAGCGGGGGGCGCCTACGAGCAGTACTTC.

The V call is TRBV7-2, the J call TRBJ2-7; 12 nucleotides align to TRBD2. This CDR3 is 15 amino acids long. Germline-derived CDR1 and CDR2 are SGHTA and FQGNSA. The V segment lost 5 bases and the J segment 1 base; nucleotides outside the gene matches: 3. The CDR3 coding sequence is TGTGCCAGCAGCACGACTAGCGGGGGATCCTACGAGCAGTACTTC. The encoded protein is CASSTTSGGSYEQYF.

Here the CDR3 reads CASSSTGMNTEAFF. CDR3 nucleotide sequence: TGCGCCAGCAGCTCCACAGGGATGAACACTGAAGCTTTCTTT. The chain carries TRBV5-1 and TRBJ1-1; D perhaps matches TRBD1 (6 bases). Trimming cost V 3 bases and J 0 bases, with 9 bases left between them. The CDR3 is made up of 14 amino acids. CDR1 and CDR2 from the germline V gene are SGHRS and YFSETQ.

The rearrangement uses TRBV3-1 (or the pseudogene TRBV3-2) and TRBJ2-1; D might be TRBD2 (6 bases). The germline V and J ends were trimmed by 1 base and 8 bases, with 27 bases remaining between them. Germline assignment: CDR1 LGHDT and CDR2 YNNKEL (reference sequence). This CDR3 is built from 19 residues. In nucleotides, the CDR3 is TGTGCCAGCAGCCAAGCCTTAGGAAAGACTAGTCGGAGGATAGATGAGCAGTTCTTC. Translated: CASSQALGKTSRRIDEQFF.

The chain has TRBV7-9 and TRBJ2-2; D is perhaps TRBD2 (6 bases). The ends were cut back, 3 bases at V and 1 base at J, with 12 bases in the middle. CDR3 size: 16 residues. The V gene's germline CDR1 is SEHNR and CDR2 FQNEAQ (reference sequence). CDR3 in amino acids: CASSLYEGGNTGELFF. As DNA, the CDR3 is TGTGCCAGCAGCTTGTATGAGGGAGGGAACACCGGGGAGCTGTTTTTT.

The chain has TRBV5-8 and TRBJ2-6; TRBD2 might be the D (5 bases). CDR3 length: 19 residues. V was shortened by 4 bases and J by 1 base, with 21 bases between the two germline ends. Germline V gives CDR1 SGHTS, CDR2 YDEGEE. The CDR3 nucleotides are TGTGCCAGCAGCCGAAACGGACCGGGGTCCTTATCTGGGGCCAACGTCCTGACTTTC. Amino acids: CASSRNGPGSLSGANVLTF.

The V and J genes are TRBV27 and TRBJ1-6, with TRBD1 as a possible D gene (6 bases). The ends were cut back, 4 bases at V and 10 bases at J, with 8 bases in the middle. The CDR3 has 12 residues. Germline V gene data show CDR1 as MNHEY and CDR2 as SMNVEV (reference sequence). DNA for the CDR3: TGTGCCAGCAGTTACAGGGAATCACCCCTCCACTTT. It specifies CASSYRESPLHF.

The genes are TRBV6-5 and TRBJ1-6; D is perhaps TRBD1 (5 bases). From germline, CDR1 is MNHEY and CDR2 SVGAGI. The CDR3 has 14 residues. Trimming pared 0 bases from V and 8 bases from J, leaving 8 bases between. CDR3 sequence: CASSYSPRDSPLHF. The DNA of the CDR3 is TGTGCCAGCAGTTACTCCCCCAGGGATTCACCCCTCCACTTT.

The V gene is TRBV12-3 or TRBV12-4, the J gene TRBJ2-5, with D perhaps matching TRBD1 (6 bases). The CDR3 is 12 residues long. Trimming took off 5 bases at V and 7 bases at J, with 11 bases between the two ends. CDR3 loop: CASSPGDLTQYF. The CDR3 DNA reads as TGTGCCAGCAGTCCAGGGGATTTGACCCAGTACTTC.